This entry is about one T cell receptor (beta chain). This specimen comes from a study of blood T cell repertoires in COVID-19. This CDR3 spans 13 amino acids. The germline CDR1 and CDR2 sequences are SGHVS and FQNEAQ. V was trimmed by 2 bases and J by 5 bases, leaving 7 bases between them. TCRdb keeps only in-frame clones here, not all; method: immunoSEQ multiplex PCR. In the table there are about 110,000 clones, around nine tenths of which are singletons. The rearrangement joins TRBV7-8 to TRBJ2-1, with D tentatively TRBD2 (5 bases). Source material: peripheral blood. This TCR was recovered from a woman aged 45-65 years with acute or convalescent COVID-19. CDR3 sequence reads: CASSLTRNNEQFF. CDR3 in DNA: TGTGCCAGCAGCTTAACTAGAAACAATGAGCAGTTCTTC.